A single sample gave rise to the 29 T cell receptor beta chains below, sequenced in a study of T-cell reconstitution after alpha-beta-depleted transplantation in children listed by TCRdb under 2016. The treatment or condition label here, explained by the study, means: allogeneic hematopoietic cell transplantation with graft depleted of TCRalphabeta T cells and CD19 B cells. The method was PCR. The sequencing machine was an Illumina HiSeq 2500. To normalize quantification of the TCRbeta repertoire, the TCR libraries were built with molecular barcoding that relied on unique molecular identifiers. The raw public data were reprocessed by TCRdb itself: fastp quality trimming at Q25, MiXCR clonotype calling, in-frame beta chains only. CDR3 protein duplicates are merged, each entry listing the most common genes and DNA. For this sample the table gives about 100,000 distinct CDR3 sequences, of which 7.5% to 9.5% were detected only once. Of the sample, roughly 15% falls within the top ten clones.

The specimen was PBMCs, collected before TCRalphabeta/CD19-depleted stem cell transplant. These receptors came from a boy between 2 and 10 years old with acute lymphoblastic leukemia, due to receive a stem cell transplant.

In its sample, this clonotype was seen a few times. The rearrangement joins TRBV5-1 to TRBJ2-1; D is unclear. CDR1 and CDR2 (germline): SGHRS, YFSETQ. V dropped 2 bases and J dropped 5 bases, with 14 bases sitting between them. The length of the CDR3 is 15 residues. CDR3 residues: CASSFNAQRDNEQFF. The DNA of the CDR3 is TGCGCCAGCAGCTTCAATGCCCAAAGAGACAATGAGCAGTTCTTC.

This clonotype showed up just a few times. The genes are TRBV13 and TRBJ1-6; tentatively, D is TRBD1 (6 bases). V was shortened by 5 bases and J by 5 bases, with 13 bases between the two germline ends. The germline V gene has CDR1 PRHDT and CDR2 FYEKMQ (reference sequence). CDR3 length: 15 residues. Here the CDR3 DNA reads TGTGCCAGCAGCCTGAGGGGGATCGATAATTCACCCCTCCACTTT. Its protein product is CASSLRGIDNSPLHF. Based on the CDR3 plus reference TRBV13 and TRBJ1-6, the full variable domain is AAGVIQSPRHLIKEKRETATLKCYPIPRHDTVYWYQQGPGQDPQFLISFYEKMQSDKGSIPDRFSAQQFSDYHSELNMSSLELGDSALYFCASSLRGIDNSPLHFGNGTRLTVT.

With regard to this clonotype: This may arise from a read error, as a much more abundant clone is one base away. Here the CDR3 DNA reads TGTGCCAGCTGCCAAGTGAAAAGCGGGGGTGAGACCCAGTACTTC. Translating it yields CASCQVKSGGETQYF. The J gene is TRBJ2-5, the V gene TRBV3-1; 8 bases agree with TRBD2. This CDR3 is built from 15 residues. The germline gives CDR1 LGHDT, CDR2 YNNKEL (reference sequence).

This clonotype was found a few times. This chain uses TRBV14 with TRBJ2-7, with D tentatively TRBD1 (5 bases). The germline V gene has CDR1 SGHDN and CDR2 FVKESK. The CDR3 has 17 residues. Trimming shortened V by 1 base and J by 1 base, and 17 bases separated the two germline ends. CDR3 DNA sequence: TGTGCCAGCAGCCAAGCTAACTGGGGCATCAGTTCCTACGAGCAGTACTTC. Protein sequence: CASSQANWGISSYEQYF.

The chain is built from TRBV6-8 and TRBJ2-3; a possible D gene is TRBD2 (6 bases). This CDR3 spans 15 amino acids. Germline lookup yields CDR1 MNHGY and CDR2 SAAAGT. The ends were cut back, 2 bases at V and 1 base at J, with 10 bases in the middle. The CDR3 region has the DNA TGTGCCAGCAGTTACGAGGACTATGGCACAGATACGCAGTATTTT. It encodes CASSYEDYGTDTQYF.

V is TRBV20-1 and J is TRBJ1-1; the match to TRBD1 covers 10 bases. From germline, CDR1 is DFQATT and CDR2 SNEGSKA (reference sequence). The ends lost 5 bases at V and 7 bases at J; junction bases unmatched: 7. This CDR3 is 13 amino acids long. CDR3 sequence: CSAGGQGLIEAFF. The CDR3 DNA follows: TGCAGTGCTGGGGGACAGGGGCTGATTGAAGCTTTCTTT.

This clonotype turned up a few times. V is TRBV19 and J is TRBJ2-1; 12 nucleotides align to TRBD2. V trimming: 3 bases; J trimming: 4 bases; junction bases outside the gene matches: 4. The CDR3 is made up of 16 amino acids. The germline CDR1 and CDR2 sequences are LNHDA and SQIVND (reference sequence). CDR3 sequence: CASSIPLAGGYNEQFF. The CDR3 DNA sequence: TGTGCCAGTAGTATCCCCCTAGCGGGGGGGTACAATGAGCAGTTCTTC.

This clonotype has ten or more counts. The chain carries TRBV12-3 or TRBV12-4 and TRBJ1-6; D gene uncertain. This CDR3 is 11 amino acids long. Between the trimmed V and J ends, which lost 6 bases and 13 bases, there was a span of 10 bases. As DNA, the CDR3 is TGTGCCAGCAGATTTTCCGGTCCCCTCCACTTT. Translating gives CASRFSGPLHF.

As regards this clonotype: A much larger clone sits a single nucleotide away, making a read error possible. In this CDR3 the conserved last residue, phenylalanine or tryptophan, is missing, so a read error is likely. The gene calls are TRBV28 and TRBJ1-3; D not resolved. V dropped 1 base and J dropped 0 bases, with 10 bases sitting between them. This CDR3 comprises 16 residues. Germline lookup yields CDR1 MDHEN and CDR2 SYDVKM. This CDR3 reads CASSLSPLPSGNTIYL. CDR3 DNA sequence: TGTGCCAGCAGTTTATCGCCGCTGCCCTCTGGAAACACCATATATCTT.

This clonotype was seen at least ten times. This chain uses TRBV24-1 with TRBJ2-1, with D possibly TRBD1 on 6 matching bases. Germline V gene data show CDR1 as KGHDR and CDR2 as SFDVKD. Between the trimmed V and J ends, which lost 9 bases and 5 bases, there was a span of 22 bases. The CDR3 runs to 16 residues. The CDR3 reads CATSDGQRTGNNEQFF. The CDR3 nucleotides read TGTGCCACCTCCGACGGACAGAGAACGGGTAACAATGAGCAGTTCTTC.

This clonotype came up many times. The chain combines TRBV9 with TRBJ2-1; D may match TRBD1 or TRBD2 (5 bases each). Germline assignment: CDR1 SGDLS and CDR2 YYNGEE. Trimming took 4 bases from V and 8 from J, leaving 19 bases between them. CDR3 length equals 15 residues. Written as DNA, the CDR3 is TGTGCCAGCAGCCCCCAGTTGGGGCTAGCCCATGAGCAGTTCTTC. Its protein product is CASSPQLGLAHEQFF.

This clonotype was counted only a few times. Here the CDR3 reads CASSQGAFQDYGYTF. CDR3 bases: TGCGCCAGCAGCCAAGGCGCTTTTCAGGACTATGGCTACACCTTC. This chain links TRBV4-3 with TRBJ1-2; no reliable D call. V was cut by 1 base and J by 3 bases, with 12 bases left in between. CDR3 length: 15 residues. The germline V gene encodes CDR1 LGHNA and CDR2 YSLEER.

The chain carries TRBV6-2 or TRBV6-3 and TRBJ2-1; TRBD2 matches 9 bases. Looked up from germline, CDR1 is MNHEY and CDR2 is SVGEGT. The CDR3 consists of 16 residues. Trimming removed 0 bases from V and 7 bases from J; junction bases left unmatched: 7. Here the CDR3 reads CASSYSSSGGRNEQFF. The CDR3 DNA reads as TGTGCCAGCAGTTACTCTTCCAGCGGGGGGAGGAATGAGCAGTTCTTC.

The V and J genes are TRBV5-1 and TRBJ2-7; 9 bases map to TRBD1. There are 14 residues in the CDR3. CDR1 is SGHRS and CDR2 is YFSETQ in the germline V gene. The V segment lost 4 bases and the J segment 6 bases; nucleotides outside the gene matches: 8. The chain's CDR3 is CASSPAGQGAEQYF. The DNA for the CDR3 is TGCGCCAGCAGCCCGGCGGGACAGGGCGCCGAGCAGTACTTC.

This clonotype was detected many times. This chain links TRBV6-5 with TRBJ2-3; D is possibly TRBD2 (6 bases). Trimming removed 7 bases at V and 5 bases at J, with 10 bases between. CDR1 is MNHEY and CDR2 is SVGAGI in the germline V gene. CDR3 length: 12 amino acids. The CDR3 protein is CASTGGEDTQYF. CDR3 nucleotide sequence: TGTGCCAGCACCGGAGGGGAAGATACGCAGTATTTT.

The CDR3 coding sequence is TGTGCCAGCTCACCAGGTCCCACCTACGAGCAGTACTTC. It codes for CASSPGPTYEQYF. The J gene is TRBJ2-7, the V gene TRBV18; D call uncertain. The germline CDR1 and CDR2 sequences are KGHSH and LQKENI. This CDR3 has 13 residues. The V and J ends lost 2 bases and 2 bases respectively, with 7 bases between them. Looking up the rest from reference TRBV18 and TRBJ2-7 gives the full variable domain: NAGVMQNPRHLVRRRGQEARLRCSPMKGHSHVYWYRQLPEEGLKFMVYLQKENIIDESGMPKERFSAEFPKEGPSILRIQQVVRGDSAAYFCASSPGPTYEQYFGPGTRLTVT.

The table lists this clonotype with many counts. The chain uses TRBV3-1 and TRBJ2-3; 8 bases agree with TRBD2. The CDR3 totals 15 residues. Per germline, CDR1 LGHDT and CDR2 YNNKEL (reference sequence). V lost 4 bases, J lost 2 bases, and 5 bases stayed unmatched. CDR3 protein: CASSPSGGHTDTQYF. As DNA, the CDR3 is TGTGCCAGCAGCCCCAGCGGGGGACACACAGATACGCAGTATTTT.

The genes are TRBV7-9 and TRBJ2-1; TRBD2 is a possible D gene (5 bases). The CDR3 length is 16 residues. Germline CDR1 reads SEHNR; CDR2 reads FQNEAQ (reference sequence). V lost 5 bases and J lost 5, with 19 bases in between. The CDR3 sequence is CASSRTYLWPDNEQFF. The CDR3 nucleotides are TGTGCCAGCAGCCGGACTTATCTCTGGCCCGACAATGAGCAGTTCTTC.

CDR3 sequence: CATSRVGGGASDTQYF. CDR3 nucleotide sequence: TGTGCCACCAGCAGAGTTGGCGGGGGGGCCTCAGATACGCAGTATTTT. The rearrangement uses TRBV15 and TRBJ2-3; 9 positions agree with TRBD2. Germline CDR1 is LNHNV and CDR2 is YYDKDF (reference sequence). After removal of 1 base from V and 4 bases from J, the junction contained 6 bases not matched to a gene. The CDR3 has 16 residues. The whole variable domain, remainder taken from reference TRBV15 and TRBJ2-3, is DAMVIQNPRYQVTQFGKPVTLSCSQTLNHNVMYWYQQKSSQAPKLLFHYYDKDFNNEADTPDNFQSRRPNTSFCFLDIRSPGLGDTAMYLCATSRVGGGASDTQYFGPGTRLTVL.

This clonotype turned up a few times. The V and J genes are TRBV6-2 or TRBV6-3 and TRBJ2-7; 8 positions match TRBD2. This CDR3 has 12 residues. CDR1 is MNHEY and CDR2 is SVGEGT in the germline V gene. With 10 bases clipped from V and 2 bases from J, the junction kept 4 bases outside the gene matches. The chain's CDR3 is CATMRGAYEQYF. The CDR3 DNA reads TGTGCCACTATGCGGGGGGCCTACGAGCAGTACTTC.

This clonotype occurred many times. V gene TRBV6-4 combines with J gene TRBJ2-2, with 12 positions matching TRBD2. This CDR3 is 16 amino acids long. CDR1 MRHNA and CDR2 SNTAGT come from the germline V gene. The V gene end was trimmed by 8 bases and the J gene end by 6 bases; junction bases not matched to a gene: 10. CDR3 loop: CASSRRTSGESGELFF. CDR3 DNA: TGTGCCAGCTCCCGCCGGACTAGCGGGGAGTCCGGGGAGCTGTTTTTT.

The chain combines TRBV12-3 or TRBV12-4 with TRBJ1-5; D might be TRBD1 (6 bases). The J call may be in error: the DNA end matches TRBJ2-3 better. The CDR3 extends over 15 amino acids. CDR3 protein: CASTLGGGSNQPQYF. The CDR3 DNA sequence: TGTGCCAGCACCCTTGGTGGGGGCAGCAATCAGCCCCAGTATTTT.

This clonotype has a count of ten or more. This chain links TRBV24-1 with TRBJ2-1; 13 nucleotides agree with TRBD2. CDR3 size: 14 residues. Trimming removed 11 bases from V and 3 bases from J; junction bases left unmatched: 3. The germline CDR1 and CDR2 sequences are KGHDR and SFDVKD. The CDR3 coding sequence is TGTGCCATCGGGACTAGCGGGGACTACAATGAGCAGTTCTTC. Translated: CAIGTSGDYNEQFF.

This clonotype was seen many times. The rearrangement uses TRBV5-1 and TRBJ2-5; TRBD2 agrees at 7 bases. CDR3 length: 15 residues. Looked up from germline, CDR1 is SGHRS and CDR2 is YFSETQ. The V segment lost 0 bases and the J segment 3 bases; nucleotides outside the gene matches: 5. DNA of the CDR3: TGCGCCAGCAGCTTGGGGGCAGGGAGGGAAGAGACCCAGTACTTC. This encodes CASSLGAGREETQYF. The entire variable domain, with the rest obtained from reference TRBV5-1 and TRBJ2-5, is as follows: KAGVTQTPRYLIKTRGQQVTLSCSPISGHRSVSWYQQTPGQGLQFLFEYFSETQRNKGNFPGRFSGRQFSNSRSEMNVSTLELGDSALYLCASSLGAGREETQYFGPGTRLLVL.

This clonotype has only a few counts. The V and J genes are TRBV6-5 and TRBJ1-3, with D unclear. Per germline, CDR1 MNHEY and CDR2 SVGAGI. The CDR3 length is 15 residues. The V gene lost 2 bases and the J gene lost 1 base, with 9 bases spanning the gap. The CDR3 region is CASSYEGFSGNTIYF. CDR3 coding DNA: TGTGCCAGCAGTTACGAGGGTTTTTCTGGAAACACCATATATTTT.

The V and J genes are TRBV12-3 or TRBV12-4 and TRBJ1-1; 7 nucleotides agree with TRBD1. The length of the CDR3 is 14 residues. The V segment lost 6 bases and the J segment 0 bases; nucleotides outside the gene matches: 4. The CDR3 coding sequence is TGTGCCAGCAGGCCGGGACAGATGAACACTGAAGCTTTCTTT. It specifies CASRPGQMNTEAFF.

This clonotype has a handful of counts. The chain is built from TRBV3-1 and TRBJ2-2; D perhaps matches TRBD1 (6 bases). Germline V lookup: CDR1 LGHDT, CDR2 YNNKEL (reference sequence). The CDR3 consists of 13 residues. Trimming pared 8 bases from V and 0 bases from J, leaving 7 bases between. CDR3 nucleotide sequence: TGTGCCAGCCCAGGGGCGAACACCGGGGAGCTGTTTTTT. This translates into CASPGANTGELFF.

In its sample, this clonotype was seen many times. This chain joins TRBV29-1 and TRBJ2-3, with 11 bases aligning to TRBD2. CDR3 length equals 13 residues. Germline-derived CDR1 and CDR2 are SQVTM and ANQGSEA. The junction had 2 bases not matched to a gene; V was cut back by 4 bases and J by 5 bases. The CDR3 protein is CSVASGGQDTQYF. CDR3 DNA: TGCAGCGTTGCTAGCGGGGGGCAAGATACGCAGTATTTT.

This clonotype was picked up many times. The rearrangement joins TRBV15 to TRBJ2-7; TRBD2 might be the D (6 bases). This CDR3 comprises 15 residues. The V end was cut by 5 bases, the J end by 1 base, with 15 bases between. Germline CDR1 is LNHNV and CDR2 is YYDKDF (reference sequence). Here the CDR3 reads CATSPAGTGSYEQYF. The DNA of the CDR3 is TGTGCCACCAGCCCCGCCGGGACTGGTTCCTACGAGCAGTACTTC.